This T cell receptor beta chain was documented in a study of blood T cell repertoires in COVID-19. About the study: The United States, Italy and Spain supplied acute and convalescent COVID-19 samples. The analysed material was cDNA or gDNA that came from T cells, B-cell-depleted T cells, or PBMCs.

Data came from immunoSEQ multiplex PCR; TCRdb stores just in-frame clones and leaves some out. This sample has roughly 190,000 clones; less than 90% occur once, and the top ten carry 15% to 20%. CDR1 SGHKS and CDR2 YYEKEE come from the germline V gene (reference sequence). CDR3 length: 14 amino acids. V was pared by 1 base and J by 4 bases, with 10 bases between. The gene calls are TRBV5-5 and TRBJ2-3; D is uncertain. The clonotype originates from a human donor in a cohort sampled during active COVID-19. The sequencing sample was made of peripheral blood. DNA for the CDR3: TGTGCCAGCAGCTTGTATCCGTCGGCAGATACGCAGTATTTT. Residues: CASSLYPSADTQYF.